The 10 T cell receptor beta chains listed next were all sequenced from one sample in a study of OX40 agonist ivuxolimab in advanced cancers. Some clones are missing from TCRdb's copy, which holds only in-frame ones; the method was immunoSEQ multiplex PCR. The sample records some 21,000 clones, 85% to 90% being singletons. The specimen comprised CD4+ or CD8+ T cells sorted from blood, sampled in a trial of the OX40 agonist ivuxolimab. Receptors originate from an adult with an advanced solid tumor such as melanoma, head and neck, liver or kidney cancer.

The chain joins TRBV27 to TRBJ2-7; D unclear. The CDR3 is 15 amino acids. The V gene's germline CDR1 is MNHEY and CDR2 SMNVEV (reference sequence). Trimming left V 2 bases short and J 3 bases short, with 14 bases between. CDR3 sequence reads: CASSLIPGKIYEQYF. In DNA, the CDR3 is TGTGCCAGCAGTTTAATCCCGGGCAAAATCTACGAGCAGTACTTC.

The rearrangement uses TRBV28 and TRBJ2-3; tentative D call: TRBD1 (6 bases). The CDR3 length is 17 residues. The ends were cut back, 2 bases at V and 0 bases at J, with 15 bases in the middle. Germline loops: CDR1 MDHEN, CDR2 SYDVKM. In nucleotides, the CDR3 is TGTGCCAGCAGTTTAAATGGCAGGGGCACTAGCACAGATACGCAGTATTTT. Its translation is CASSLNGRGTSTDTQYF.

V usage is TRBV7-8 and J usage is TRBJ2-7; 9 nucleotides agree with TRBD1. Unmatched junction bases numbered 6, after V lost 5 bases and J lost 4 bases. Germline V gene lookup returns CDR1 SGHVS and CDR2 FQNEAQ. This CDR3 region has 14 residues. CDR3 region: CASSTGTGPYEQYF. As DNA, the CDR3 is TGTGCCAGCAGCACCGGGACAGGGCCATACGAGCAGTACTTC. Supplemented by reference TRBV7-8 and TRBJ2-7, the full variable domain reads GAGVSQSPRYKVAKRGQDVALRCDPISGHVSLFWYQQALGQGPEFLTYFQNEAQLDKSGLPSDRFFAERPEGSVSTLKIQRTQQEDSAVYLCASSTGTGPYEQYFGPGTRLTVT.

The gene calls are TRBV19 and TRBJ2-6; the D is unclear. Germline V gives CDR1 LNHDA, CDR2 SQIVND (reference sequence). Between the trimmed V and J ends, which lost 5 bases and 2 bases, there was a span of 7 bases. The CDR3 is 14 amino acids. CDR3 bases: TGTGCCAGTAGTTGGCGGACTGGGGCCAACGTCCTGACTTTC. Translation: CASSWRTGANVLTF.

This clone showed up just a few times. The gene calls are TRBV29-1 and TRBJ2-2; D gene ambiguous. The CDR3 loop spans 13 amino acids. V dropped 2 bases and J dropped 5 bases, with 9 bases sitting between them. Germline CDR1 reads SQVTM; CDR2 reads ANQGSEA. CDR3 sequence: CSVELSGTGELFF. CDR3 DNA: TGCAGCGTTGAATTGTCAGGTACCGGGGAGCTGTTTTTT.

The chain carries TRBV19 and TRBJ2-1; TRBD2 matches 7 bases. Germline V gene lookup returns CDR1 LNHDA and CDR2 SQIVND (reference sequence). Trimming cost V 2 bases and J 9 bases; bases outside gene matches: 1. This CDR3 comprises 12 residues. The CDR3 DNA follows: TGTGCCAGTAGTATAACGGGAGGTGAGCAGTTCTTC. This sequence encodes CASSITGGEQFF.

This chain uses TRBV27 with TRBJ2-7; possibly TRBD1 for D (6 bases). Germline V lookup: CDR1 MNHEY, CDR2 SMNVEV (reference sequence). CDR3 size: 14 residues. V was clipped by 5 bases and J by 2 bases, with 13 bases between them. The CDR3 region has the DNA TGTGCCAGCAGTCGAACTGCAGGGGCCTACGAGCAGTACTTC. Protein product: CASSRTAGAYEQYF.

CDR3 in amino acids: CASSLGQGGFYGYTF. The CDR3 DNA is TGTGCCAGCAGCTTAGGACAGGGCGGCTTCTATGGCTACACCTTC. The chain uses TRBV11-2 and TRBJ1-2, with 7 bases matching TRBD1. This CDR3 is 15 amino acids long. Germline V gives CDR1 SGHAT, CDR2 FQNNGV. V lost 1 base to trimming and J lost 4 bases; unmatched junction nucleotides: 6.

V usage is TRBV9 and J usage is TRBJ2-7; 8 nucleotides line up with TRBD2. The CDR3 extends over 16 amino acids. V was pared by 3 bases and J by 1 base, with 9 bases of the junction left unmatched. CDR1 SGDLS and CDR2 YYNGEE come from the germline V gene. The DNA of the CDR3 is TGTGCCAGCAGCGGAGGAAGCGGGAGTCGATCCTACGAGCAGTACTTC. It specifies CASSGGSGSRSYEQYF. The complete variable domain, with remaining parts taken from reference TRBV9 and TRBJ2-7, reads DSGVTQTPKHLITATGQRVTLRCSPRSGDLSVYWYQQSLDQGLQFLIQYYNGEERAKGNILERFSAQQFPDLHSELNLSSLELGDSALYFCASSGGSGSRSYEQYFGPGTRLTVT.

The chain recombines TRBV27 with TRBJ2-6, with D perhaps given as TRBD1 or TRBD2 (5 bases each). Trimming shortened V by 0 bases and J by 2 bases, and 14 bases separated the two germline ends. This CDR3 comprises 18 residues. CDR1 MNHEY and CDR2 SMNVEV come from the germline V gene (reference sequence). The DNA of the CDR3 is TGTGCCAGCAGTTTATCAGGGGAGAGGGCCCCTGGGGCCAACGTCCTGACTTTC. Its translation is CASSLSGERAPGANVLTF. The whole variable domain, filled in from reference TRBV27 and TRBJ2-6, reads EAQVTQNPRYLITVTGKKLTVTCSQNMNHEYMSWYRQDPGLGLRQIYYSMNVEVTDKGDVPEGYKVSRKEKRNFPLILESPSPNQTSLYFCASSLSGERAPGANVLTFGAGSRLTVL.